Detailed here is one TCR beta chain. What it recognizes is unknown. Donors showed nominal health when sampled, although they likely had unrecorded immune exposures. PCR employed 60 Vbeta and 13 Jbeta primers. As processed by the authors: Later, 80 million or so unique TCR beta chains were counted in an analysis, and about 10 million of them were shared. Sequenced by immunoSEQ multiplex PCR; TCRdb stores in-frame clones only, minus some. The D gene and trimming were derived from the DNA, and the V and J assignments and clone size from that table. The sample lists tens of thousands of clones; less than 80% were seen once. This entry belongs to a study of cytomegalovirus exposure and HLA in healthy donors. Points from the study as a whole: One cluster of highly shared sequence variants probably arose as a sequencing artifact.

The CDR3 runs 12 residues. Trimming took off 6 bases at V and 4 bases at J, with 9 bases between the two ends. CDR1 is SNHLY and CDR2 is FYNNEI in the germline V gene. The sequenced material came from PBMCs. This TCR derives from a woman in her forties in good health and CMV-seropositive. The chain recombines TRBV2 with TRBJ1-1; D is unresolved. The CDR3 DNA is TGTGCCAGCAGGGGAGAGGGCACTGAAGCTTTCTTT. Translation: CASRGEGTEAFF.